This T cell receptor (beta chain) was sequenced for a study of T-cell memory formation after mild COVID-19. One entry per CDR3 protein, called by TCRdb with MiXCR from the 5' RACE reads. The data hold 450,000 or so distinct CDR3 sequences, with around 18% observed a single time. This clonotype was detected only a few times. CDR1 and CDR2 (germline): SGHVS, FNYEAQ. The CDR3 has 15 amino acids. V shed 1 base and J 5 bases; nucleotides not matched to a gene: 7. The chain recombines TRBV7-6 with TRBJ2-5; TRBD2 aligns across 7 bases. The specimen sequenced was PBMCs or a T cell subset sorted from them (not recorded which). The sequence was obtained from an adult woman who had mild COVID-19 (a few samples of this study predate the infection). Cell type and time point are not known. The CDR3 region has the DNA TGTGCCAGCAGCTTAGAAGGGAGGGGCGGTGAGACCCAGTACTTC. Its protein product is CASSLEGRGGETQYF.